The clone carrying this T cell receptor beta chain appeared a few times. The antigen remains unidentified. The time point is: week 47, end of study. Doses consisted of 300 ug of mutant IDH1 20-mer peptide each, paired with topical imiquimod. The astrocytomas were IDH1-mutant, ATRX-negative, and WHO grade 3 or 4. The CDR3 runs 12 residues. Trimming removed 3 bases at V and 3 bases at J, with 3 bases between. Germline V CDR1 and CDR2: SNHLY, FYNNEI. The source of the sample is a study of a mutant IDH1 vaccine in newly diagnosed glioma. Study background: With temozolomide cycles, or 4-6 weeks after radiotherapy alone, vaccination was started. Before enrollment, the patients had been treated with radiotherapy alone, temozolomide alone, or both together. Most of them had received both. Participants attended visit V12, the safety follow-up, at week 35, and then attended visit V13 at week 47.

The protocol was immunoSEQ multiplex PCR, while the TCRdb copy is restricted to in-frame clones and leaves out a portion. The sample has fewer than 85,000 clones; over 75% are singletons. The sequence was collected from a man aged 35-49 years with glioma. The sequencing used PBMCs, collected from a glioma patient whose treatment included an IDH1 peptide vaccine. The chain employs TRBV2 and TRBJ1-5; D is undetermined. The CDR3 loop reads CASSDPNQPQHF. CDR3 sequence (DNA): TGTGCCAGCAGTGACCCCAATCAGCCCCAGCATTTT.